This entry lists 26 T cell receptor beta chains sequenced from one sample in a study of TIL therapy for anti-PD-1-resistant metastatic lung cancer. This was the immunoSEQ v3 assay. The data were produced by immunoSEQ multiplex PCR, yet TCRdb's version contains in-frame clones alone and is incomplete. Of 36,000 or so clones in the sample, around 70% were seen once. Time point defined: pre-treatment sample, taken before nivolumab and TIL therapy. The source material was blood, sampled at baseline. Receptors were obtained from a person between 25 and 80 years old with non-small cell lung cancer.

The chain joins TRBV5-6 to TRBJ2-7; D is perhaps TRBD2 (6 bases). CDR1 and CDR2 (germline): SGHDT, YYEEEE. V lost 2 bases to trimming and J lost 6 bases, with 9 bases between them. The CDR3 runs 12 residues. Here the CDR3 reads CASSFTSTEQYF. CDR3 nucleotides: TGTGCCAGCAGCTTTACTAGCACCGAGCAGTACTTC.

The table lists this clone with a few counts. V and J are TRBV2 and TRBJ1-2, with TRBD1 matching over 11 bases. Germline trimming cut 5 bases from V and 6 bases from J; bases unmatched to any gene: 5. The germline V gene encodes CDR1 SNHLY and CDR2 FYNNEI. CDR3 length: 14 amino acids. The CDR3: CASSRGQGANGYTF. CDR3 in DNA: TGTGCCAGCAGTCGTGGACAGGGGGCCAATGGCTACACCTTC.

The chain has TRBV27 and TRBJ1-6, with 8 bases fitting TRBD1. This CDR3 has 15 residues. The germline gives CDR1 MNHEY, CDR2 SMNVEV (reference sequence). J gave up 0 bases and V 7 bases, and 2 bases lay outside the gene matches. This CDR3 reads CASNTGGSYNSPLHF. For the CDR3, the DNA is TGTGCCAGCAACACAGGGGGCTCCTATAATTCACCCCTCCACTTT.

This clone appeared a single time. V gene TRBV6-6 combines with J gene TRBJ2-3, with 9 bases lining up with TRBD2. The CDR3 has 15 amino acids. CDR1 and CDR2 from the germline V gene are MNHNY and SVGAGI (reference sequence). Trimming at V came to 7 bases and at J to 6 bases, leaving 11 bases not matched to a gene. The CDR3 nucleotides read TGTGCCAGCATCCCAGCGGGGGGCAGAAGGGATACGCAGTATTTT. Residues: CASIPAGGRRDTQYF.

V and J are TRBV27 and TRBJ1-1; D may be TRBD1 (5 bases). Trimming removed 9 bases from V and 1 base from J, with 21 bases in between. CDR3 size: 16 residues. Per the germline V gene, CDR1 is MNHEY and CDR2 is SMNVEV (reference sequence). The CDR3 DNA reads TGTGCCAGTTCGAAGGCCCCCGGGGGGGAGAACACTGAAGCTTTCTTT. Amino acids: CASSKAPGGENTEAFF.

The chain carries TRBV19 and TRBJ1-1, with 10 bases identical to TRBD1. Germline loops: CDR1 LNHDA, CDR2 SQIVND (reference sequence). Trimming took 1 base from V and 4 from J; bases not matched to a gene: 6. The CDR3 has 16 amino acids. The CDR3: CASSIVRTGGTTEAFF. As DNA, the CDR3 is TGTGCCAGTAGTATAGTTAGGACAGGGGGAACCACTGAAGCTTTCTTT.

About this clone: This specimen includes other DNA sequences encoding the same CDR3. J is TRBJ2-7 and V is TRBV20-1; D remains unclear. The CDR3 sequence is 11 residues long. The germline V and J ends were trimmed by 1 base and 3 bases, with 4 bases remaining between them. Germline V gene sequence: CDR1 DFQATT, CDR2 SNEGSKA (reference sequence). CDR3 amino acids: CSARGGYEQYF. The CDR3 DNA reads TGCAGTGCTAGAGGAGGCTACGAGCAGTACTTC.

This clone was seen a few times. This chain's CDR3 is CASSLGTAVYF. The CDR3 DNA follows: TGTGCCAGCAGTTTAGGGACAGCTGTGTACTTC. The V gene is TRBV28, the J gene TRBJ2-4, with TRBD1 matching over 7 bases. CDR3 length equals 11 residues. In germline, CDR1 is MDHEN, CDR2 SYDVKM. Trimming took 2 bases from V and 15 from J; bases not matched to a gene: 4.

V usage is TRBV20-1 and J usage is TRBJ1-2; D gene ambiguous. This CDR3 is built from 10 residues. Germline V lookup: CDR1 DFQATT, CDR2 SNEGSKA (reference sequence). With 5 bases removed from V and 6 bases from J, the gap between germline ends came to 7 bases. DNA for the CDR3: TGCAGTGCTGTCGAAAATGGCTACACCTTC. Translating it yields CSAVENGYTF.

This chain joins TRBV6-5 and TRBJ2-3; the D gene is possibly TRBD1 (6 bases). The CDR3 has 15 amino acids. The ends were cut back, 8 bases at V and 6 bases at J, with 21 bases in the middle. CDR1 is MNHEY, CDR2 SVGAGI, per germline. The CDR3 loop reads CASRLSRAGVDTQYF. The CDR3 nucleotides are TGTGCCAGCCGATTAAGCAGGGCAGGGGTTGATACGCAGTATTTT.

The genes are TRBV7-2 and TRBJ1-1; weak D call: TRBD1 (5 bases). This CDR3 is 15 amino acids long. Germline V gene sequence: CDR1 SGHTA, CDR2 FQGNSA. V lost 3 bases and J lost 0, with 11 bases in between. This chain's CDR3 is CASSFKGPMNTEAFF. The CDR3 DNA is TGTGCCAGCAGCTTCAAGGGGCCAATGAACACTGAAGCTTTCTTT.

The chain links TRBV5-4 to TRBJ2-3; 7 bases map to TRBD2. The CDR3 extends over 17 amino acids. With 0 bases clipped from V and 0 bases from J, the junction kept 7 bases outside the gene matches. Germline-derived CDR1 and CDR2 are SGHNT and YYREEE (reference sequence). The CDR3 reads CASSLDLGGSSTDTQYF. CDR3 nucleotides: TGTGCCAGCAGCTTGGACTTAGGCGGGAGCAGCACAGATACGCAGTATTTT.

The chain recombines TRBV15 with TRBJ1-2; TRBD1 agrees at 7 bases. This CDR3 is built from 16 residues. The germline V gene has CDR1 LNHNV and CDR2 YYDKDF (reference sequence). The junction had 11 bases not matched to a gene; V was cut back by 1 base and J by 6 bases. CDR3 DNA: TGTGCCACCAGCAGAGGGAAGGGACAGCCAGAGGATGGCTACACCTTC. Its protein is CATSRGKGQPEDGYTF.

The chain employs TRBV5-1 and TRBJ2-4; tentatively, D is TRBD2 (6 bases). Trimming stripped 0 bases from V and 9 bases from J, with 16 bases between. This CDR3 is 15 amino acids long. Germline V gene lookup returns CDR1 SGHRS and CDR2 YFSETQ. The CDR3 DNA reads TGCGCCAGCAGCTTGGCCGGCGGGGCGAGGGTCATTCAGTACTTC. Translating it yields CASSLAGGARVIQYF.

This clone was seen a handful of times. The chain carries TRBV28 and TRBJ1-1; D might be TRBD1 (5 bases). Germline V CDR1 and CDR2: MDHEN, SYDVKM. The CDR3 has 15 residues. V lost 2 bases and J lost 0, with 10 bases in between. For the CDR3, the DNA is TGTGCCAGCAGTTTAGCTGGGGCTATGAACACTGAAGCTTTCTTT. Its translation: CASSLAGAMNTEAFF. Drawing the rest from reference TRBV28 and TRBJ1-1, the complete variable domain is DVKVTQSSRYLVKRTGEKVFLECVQDMDHENMFWYRQDPGLGLRLIYFSYDVKMKEKGDIPEGYSVSREKKERFSLILESASTNQTSMYLCASSLAGAMNTEAFFGQGTRLTVV.

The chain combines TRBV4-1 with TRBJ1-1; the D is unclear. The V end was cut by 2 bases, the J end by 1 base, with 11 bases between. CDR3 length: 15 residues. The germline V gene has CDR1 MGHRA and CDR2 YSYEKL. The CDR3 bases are TGCGCCAGCAGCCAAATTGACGTTGGGAACACTGAAGCTTTCTTT. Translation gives CASSQIDVGNTEAFF.

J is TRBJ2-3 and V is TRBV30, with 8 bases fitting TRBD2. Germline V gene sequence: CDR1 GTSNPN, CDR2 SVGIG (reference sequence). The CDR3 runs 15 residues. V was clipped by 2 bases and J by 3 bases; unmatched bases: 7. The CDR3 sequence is CAWSPVSGRTDTQYF. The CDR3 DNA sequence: TGTGCCTGGAGTCCTGTAAGCGGGAGAACAGATACGCAGTATTTT.

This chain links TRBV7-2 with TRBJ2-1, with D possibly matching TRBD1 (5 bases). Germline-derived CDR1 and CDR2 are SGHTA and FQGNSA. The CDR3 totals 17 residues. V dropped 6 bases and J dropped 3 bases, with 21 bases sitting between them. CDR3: CASSRNGAATFYNEQFF. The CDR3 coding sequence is TGTGCCAGCAGTCGTAATGGGGCGGCAACATTCTACAATGAGCAGTTCTTC. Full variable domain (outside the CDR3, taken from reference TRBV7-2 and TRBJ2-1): GAGVSQSPSNKVTEKGKDVELRCDPISGHTALYWYRQSLGQGLEFLIYFQGNSAPDKSGLPSDRFSAERTGGSVSTLTIQRTQQEDSAVYLCASSRNGAATFYNEQFFGPGTRLTVL.

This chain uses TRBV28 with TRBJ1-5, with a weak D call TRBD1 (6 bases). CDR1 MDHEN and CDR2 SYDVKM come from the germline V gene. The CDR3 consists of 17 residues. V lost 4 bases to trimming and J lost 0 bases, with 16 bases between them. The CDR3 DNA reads TGTGCCAGCAGTTCGTCCTGGAGGGGGGTTAGCAATCAGCCCCAGCATTTT. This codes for CASSSSWRGVSNQPQHF.

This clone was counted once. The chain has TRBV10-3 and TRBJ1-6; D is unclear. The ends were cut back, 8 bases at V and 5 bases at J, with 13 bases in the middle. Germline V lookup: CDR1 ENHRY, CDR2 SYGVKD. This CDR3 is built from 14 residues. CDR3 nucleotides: TGTGCCATCCGTGCGGCAGTAAATAATTCACCCCTCCACTTT. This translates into CAIRAAVNNSPLHF.

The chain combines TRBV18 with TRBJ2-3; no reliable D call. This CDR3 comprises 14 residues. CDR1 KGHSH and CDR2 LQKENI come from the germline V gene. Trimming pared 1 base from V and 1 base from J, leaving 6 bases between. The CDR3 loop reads CASSPLPGTDTQYF. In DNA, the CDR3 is TGTGCCAGCTCACCACTGCCCGGCACAGATACGCAGTATTTT.

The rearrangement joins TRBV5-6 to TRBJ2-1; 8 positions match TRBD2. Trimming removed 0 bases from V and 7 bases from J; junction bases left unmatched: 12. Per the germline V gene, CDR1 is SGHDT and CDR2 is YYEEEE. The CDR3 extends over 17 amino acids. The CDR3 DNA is TGTGCCAGCAGCTTGGTAAGGTTTAGCGGGGAATTGAATGAGCAGTTCTTC. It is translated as CASSLVRFSGELNEQFF.

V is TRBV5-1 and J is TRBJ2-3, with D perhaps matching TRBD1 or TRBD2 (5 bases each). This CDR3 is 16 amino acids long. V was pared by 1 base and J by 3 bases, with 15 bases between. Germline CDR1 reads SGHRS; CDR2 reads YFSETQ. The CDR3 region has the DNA TGCGCCAGCAGCTTGTCTGGGTCAGGGAGTACAGATACGCAGTATTTT. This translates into CASSLSGSGSTDTQYF.

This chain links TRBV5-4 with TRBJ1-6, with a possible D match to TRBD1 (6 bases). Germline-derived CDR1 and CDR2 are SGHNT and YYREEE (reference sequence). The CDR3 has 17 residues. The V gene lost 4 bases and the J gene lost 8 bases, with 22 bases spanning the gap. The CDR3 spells CASSHRVPGRGYSPLHF. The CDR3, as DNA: TGTGCCAGCAGCCACAGGGTCCCGGGTCGGGGATATTCACCCCTCCACTTT.

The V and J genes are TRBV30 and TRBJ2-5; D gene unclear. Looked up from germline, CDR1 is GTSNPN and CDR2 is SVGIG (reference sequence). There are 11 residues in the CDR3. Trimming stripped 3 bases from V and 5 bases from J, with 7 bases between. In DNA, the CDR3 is TGTGCCTGGAGCCCAGCGGAGACCCAGTACTTC. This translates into CAWSPAETQYF.

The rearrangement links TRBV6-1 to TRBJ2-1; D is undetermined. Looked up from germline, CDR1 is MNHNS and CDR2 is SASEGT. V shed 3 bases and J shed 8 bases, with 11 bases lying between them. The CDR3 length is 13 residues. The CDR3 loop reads CASSEVASHEQFF. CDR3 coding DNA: TGTGCCAGCAGTGAGGTAGCTAGTCATGAGCAGTTCTTC.